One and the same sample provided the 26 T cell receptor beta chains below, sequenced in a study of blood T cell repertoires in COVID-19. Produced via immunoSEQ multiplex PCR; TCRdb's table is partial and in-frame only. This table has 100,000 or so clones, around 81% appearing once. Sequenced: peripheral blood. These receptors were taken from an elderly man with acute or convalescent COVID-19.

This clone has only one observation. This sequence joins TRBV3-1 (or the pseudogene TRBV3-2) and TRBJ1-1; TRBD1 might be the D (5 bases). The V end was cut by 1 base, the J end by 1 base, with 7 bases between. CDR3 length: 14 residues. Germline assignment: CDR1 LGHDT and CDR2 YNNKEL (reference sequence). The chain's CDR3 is CASSQVQGNTEAFF. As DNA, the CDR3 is TGTGCCAGCAGCCAAGTCCAGGGGAACACTGAAGCTTTCTTT.

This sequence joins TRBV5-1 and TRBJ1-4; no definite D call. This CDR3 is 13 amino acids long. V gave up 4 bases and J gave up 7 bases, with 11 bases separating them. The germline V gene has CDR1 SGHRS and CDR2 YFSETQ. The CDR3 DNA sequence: TGCGCCAGCAGCGTTCCGGGAGGTGAAAAACTGTTTTTT. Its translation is CASSVPGGEKLFF.

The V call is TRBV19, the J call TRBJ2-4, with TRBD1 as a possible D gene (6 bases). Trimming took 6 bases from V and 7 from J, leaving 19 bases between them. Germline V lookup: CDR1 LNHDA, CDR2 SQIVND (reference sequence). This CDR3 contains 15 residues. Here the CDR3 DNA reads TGTGCCAGTAGAGACTTACAGGGTGGGACGAACATTCAGTACTTC. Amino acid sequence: CASRDLQGGTNIQYF.

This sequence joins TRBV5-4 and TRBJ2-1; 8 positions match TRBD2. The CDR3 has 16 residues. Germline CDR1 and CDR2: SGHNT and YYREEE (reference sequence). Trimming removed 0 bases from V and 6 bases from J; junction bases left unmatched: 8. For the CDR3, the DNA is TGTGCCAGCAGCTTGGGGGGGGCGGGAGGTCGCAATGAGCAGTTCTTC. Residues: CASSLGGAGGRNEQFF.

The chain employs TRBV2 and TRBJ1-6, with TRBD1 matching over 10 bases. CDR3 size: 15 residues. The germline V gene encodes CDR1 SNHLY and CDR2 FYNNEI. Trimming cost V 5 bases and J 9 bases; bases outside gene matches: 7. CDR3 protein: CASSTRQGAGSPLHF. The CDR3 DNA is TGTGCCAGCAGTACCCGACAGGGGGCTGGTTCACCCCTCCACTTT.

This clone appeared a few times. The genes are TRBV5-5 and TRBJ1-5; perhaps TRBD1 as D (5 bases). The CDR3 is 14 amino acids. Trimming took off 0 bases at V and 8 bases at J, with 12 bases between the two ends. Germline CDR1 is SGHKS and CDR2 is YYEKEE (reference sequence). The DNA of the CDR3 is TGTGCCAGCAGCTTGGAGGGGCGCCGGGAGCCCCAGCATTTT. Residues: CASSLEGRREPQHF.

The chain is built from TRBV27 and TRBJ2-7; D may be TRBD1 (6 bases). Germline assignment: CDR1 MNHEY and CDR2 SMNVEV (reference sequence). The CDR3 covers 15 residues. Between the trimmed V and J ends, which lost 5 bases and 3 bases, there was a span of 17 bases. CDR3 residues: CASSRTGLLIYEQYF. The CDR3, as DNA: TGTGCCAGCAGTCGTACAGGGCTACTGATCTACGAGCAGTACTTC.

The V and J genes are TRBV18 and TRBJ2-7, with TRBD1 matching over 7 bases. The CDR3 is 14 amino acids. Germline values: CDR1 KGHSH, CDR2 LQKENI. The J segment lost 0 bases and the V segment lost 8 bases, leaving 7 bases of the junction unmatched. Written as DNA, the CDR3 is TGTGCCAGCACAGAACAGGGGTACTCCTACGAGCAGTACTTC. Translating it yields CASTEQGYSYEQYF.

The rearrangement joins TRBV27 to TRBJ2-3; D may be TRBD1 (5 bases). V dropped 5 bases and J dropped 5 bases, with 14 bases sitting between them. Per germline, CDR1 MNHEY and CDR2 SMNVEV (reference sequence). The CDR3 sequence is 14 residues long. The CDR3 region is CASSLQGRGDTQYF. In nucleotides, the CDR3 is TGTGCCAGCAGTCTCCAGGGTAGGGGAGATACGCAGTATTTT.

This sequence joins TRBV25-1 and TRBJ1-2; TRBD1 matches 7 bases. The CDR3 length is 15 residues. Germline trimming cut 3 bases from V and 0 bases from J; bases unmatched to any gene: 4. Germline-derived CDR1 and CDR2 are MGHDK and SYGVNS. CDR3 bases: TGTGCCAGCAGTGATCGACAGGGCGCTAACTATGGCTACACCTTC. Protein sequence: CASSDRQGANYGYTF.

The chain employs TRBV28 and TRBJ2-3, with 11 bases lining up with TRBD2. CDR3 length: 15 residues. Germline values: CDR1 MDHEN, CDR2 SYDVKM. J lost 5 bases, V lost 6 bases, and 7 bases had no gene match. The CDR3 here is CASRYSGRAVDTQYF. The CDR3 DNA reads TGTGCCAGCAGATATAGCGGGAGGGCGGTAGATACGCAGTATTTT.

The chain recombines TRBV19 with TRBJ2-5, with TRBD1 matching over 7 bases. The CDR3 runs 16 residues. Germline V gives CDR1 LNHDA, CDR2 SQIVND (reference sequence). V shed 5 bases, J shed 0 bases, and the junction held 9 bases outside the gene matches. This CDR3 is CASSAGTASYQETQYF. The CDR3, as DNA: TGTGCCAGTAGTGCCGGGACAGCTAGTTACCAAGAGACCCAGTACTTC.

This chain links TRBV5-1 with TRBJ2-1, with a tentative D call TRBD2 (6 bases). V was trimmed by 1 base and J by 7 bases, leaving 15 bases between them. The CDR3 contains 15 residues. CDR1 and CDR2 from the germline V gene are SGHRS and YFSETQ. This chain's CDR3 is CASSLRVGRGNEQFF. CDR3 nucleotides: TGCGCCAGCAGCTTGCGCGTCGGGCGGGGTAATGAGCAGTTCTTC.

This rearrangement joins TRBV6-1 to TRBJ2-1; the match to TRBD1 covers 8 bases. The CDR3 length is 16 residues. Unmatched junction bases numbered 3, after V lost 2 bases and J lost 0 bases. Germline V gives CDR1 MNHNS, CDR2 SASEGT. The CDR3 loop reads CASSELQGDSYNEQFF. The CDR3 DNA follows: TGTGCCAGCAGTGAACTACAGGGGGACTCCTACAATGAGCAGTTCTTC.

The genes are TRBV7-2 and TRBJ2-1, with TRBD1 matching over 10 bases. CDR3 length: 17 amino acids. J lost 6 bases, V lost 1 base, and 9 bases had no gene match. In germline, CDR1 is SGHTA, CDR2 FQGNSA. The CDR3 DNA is TGTGCCAGCAGCTTAGTGCCTCGGGACAGGGGATCCAATGAGCAGTTCTTC. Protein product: CASSLVPRDRGSNEQFF.

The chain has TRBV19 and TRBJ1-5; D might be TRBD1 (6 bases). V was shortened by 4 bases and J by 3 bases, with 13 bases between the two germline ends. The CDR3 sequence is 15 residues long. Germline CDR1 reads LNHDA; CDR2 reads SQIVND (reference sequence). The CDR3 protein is CASSKQGTLNQPQHF. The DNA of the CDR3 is TGTGCCAGTAGTAAACAGGGTACCCTCAATCAGCCCCAGCATTTT.

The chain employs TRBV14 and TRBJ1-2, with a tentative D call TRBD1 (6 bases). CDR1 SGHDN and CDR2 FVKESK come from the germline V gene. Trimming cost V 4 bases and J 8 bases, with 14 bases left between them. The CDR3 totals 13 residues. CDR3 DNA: TGTGCCAGCAGCCTTACGGGGGGCTTCGGCTACACCTTC. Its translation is CASSLTGGFGYTF.

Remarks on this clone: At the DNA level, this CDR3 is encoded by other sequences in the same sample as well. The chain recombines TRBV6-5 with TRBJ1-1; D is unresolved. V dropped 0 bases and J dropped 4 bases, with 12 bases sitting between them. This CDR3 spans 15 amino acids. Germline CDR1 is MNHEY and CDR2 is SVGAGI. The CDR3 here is CASSYSGGRGTEAFF. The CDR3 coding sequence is TGTGCCAGCAGTTACTCCGGCGGGCGAGGCACTGAAGCTTTCTTT.

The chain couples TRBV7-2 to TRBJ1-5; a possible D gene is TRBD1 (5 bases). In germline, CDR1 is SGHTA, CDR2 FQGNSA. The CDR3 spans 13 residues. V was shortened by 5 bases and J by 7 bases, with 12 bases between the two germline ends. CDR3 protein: CASSPQGGQPQHF. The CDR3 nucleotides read TGTGCCAGCAGCCCCCAGGGAGGACAGCCCCAGCATTTT.

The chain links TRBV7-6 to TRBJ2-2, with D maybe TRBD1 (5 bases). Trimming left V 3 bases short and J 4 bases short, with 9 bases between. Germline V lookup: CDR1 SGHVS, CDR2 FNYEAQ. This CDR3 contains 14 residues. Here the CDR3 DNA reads TGTGCCAGCAGCTTTAAAGGGGTCACCGGGGAGCTGTTTTTT. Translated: CASSFKGVTGELFF.

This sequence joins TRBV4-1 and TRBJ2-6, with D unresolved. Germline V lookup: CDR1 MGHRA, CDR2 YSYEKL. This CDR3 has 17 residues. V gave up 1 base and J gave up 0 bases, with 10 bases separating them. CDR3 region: CASSQALQASGANVLTF. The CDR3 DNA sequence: TGCGCCAGCAGCCAAGCGCTGCAGGCCTCTGGGGCCAACGTCCTGACTTTC.

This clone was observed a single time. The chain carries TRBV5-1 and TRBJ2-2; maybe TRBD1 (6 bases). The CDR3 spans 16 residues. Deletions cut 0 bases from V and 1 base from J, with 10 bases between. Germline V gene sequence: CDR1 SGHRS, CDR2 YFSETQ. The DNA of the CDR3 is TGCGCCAGCAGCTTGGCCCCAGGGGTGAACACCGGGGAGCTGTTTTTT. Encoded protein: CASSLAPGVNTGELFF.

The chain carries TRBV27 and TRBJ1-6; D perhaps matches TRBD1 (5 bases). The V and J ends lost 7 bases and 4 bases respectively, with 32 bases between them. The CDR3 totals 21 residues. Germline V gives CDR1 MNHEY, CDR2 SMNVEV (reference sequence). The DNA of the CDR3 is TGTGCCAGCACCGCCAAGGCAGGGACTCTTCTCCGGGGGGGGTATAATTCACCCCTCCACTTT. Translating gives CASTAKAGTLLRGGYNSPLHF.

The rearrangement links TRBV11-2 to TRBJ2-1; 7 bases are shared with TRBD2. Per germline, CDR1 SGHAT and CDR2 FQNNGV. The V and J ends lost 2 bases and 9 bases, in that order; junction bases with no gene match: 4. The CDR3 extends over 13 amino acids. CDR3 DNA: TGTGCCAGCAGCTTACTACCTAGCGGTGAGCAGTTCTTC. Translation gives CASSLLPSGEQFF.

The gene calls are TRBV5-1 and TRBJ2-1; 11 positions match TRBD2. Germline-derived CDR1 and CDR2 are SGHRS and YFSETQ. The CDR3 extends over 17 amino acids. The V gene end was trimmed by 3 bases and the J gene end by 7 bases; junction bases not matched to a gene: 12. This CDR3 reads CASSSPGGLAEINEQFF. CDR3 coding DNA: TGCGCCAGCAGCTCCCCGGGGGGACTAGCGGAAATAAATGAGCAGTTCTTC.

The CDR3 DNA reads TGTGCCAGCTCACCAAGATTAGCGGGACCCACAATAGCACACAATGAGCAGTTCTTC. This sequence encodes CASSPRLAGPTIAHNEQFF. The V call is TRBV18, the J call TRBJ2-1; 8 nucleotides line up with TRBD2. Germline trimming cut 2 bases from V and 5 bases from J; bases unmatched to any gene: 17. CDR1 and CDR2 from the germline V gene are KGHSH and LQKENI. The CDR3 covers 19 residues.